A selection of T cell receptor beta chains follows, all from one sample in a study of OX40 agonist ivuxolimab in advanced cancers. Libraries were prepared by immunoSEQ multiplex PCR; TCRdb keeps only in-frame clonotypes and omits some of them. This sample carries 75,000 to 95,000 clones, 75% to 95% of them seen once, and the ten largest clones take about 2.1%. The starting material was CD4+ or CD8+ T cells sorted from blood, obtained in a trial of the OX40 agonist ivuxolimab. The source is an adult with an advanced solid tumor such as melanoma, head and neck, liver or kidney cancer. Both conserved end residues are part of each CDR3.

CDR3: CASSIRDRGLYGYTF; V: TRBV19
CDR3: CAGSRTYEQYF; V: TRBV6-4
CDR3: CASSPDRGGSGELFF; V: TRBV18
CDR3: CASSPPGTDAYEQYF; V: TRBV18
CDR3: CASSLGQSNQPQHF; V: TRBV27
CDR3: CASSTSTGTDTQYF; V: TRBV5-1
CDR3: CAWGTGPGELFF; V: TRBV30
CDR3: CASSRPGVSPYEQYF; V: TRBV6-6
CDR3: CASSQGTGKTQYF; V: TRBV14
CDR3: CASSLSTSGVKQFF; V: TRBV27
CDR3: CASGFDRLRYGYTF; V: TRBV12-5
CDR3: CSVRQANYGYTF; V: TRBV29-1
CDR3: CASSHGGGYTDTQYF; V: TRBV19
CDR3: CASSLEGTDYQPQHF; V: TRBV5-1
CDR3: CASSYPGVAGTFPYF; V: TRBV6-6
CDR3: CASSDSGQETQYF; V: TRBV19
CDR3: CASSTGTLDYSNQPQHF; V: TRBV28
CDR3: CASSLGPQNGYTF; V: TRBV7-2
CDR3: CASSPTSLVDEQYF; V: TRBV28
CDR3: CASIQAGPPYEQYF; V: TRBV28
CDR3: CASSPPLGQGKDTQYF; V: TRBV18
CDR3: CASSVVDSGNYGNEQFF; V: TRBV9
CDR3: CASSPGTGPTEAFF; V: TRBV27
CDR3: CASSQVGGYTF; V: TRBV7-2
CDR3: CASFQLPTDTQYF; V: TRBV18
CDR3: CASSRGPGSEQFF; V: TRBV7-9
CDR3: CASRVAGGANVLTF; V: TRBV19
CDR3: CASSVGLANYNEQFF; V: TRBV9
CDR3: CASSGYLYEQYF; V: TRBV2
CDR3: CASSARTGSGQETQYF; V: TRBV2
CDR3: CASSLTGGRFYNEQFF; V: TRBV7-2
CDR3: CASSFSGSTDTQYF; V: TRBV27
CDR3: CSAGQGVGNYGYTF; V: TRBV29-1
CDR3: CASSLLPGVYNEQFF; V: TRBV7-2
CDR3: CASSDRQALILYGYTF; V: TRBV19
CDR3: CASSLETGSYEQYF; V: TRBV5-4
CDR3: CASSLGQTSGNTIYF; V: TRBV7-2
CDR3: CASKDRSGGYTF; V: TRBV6-1
CDR3: CASSISPSYEQYF; V: TRBV19
CDR3: CASSVALRADNEQFF; V: TRBV9
CDR3: CASSRGGQETQYF; V: TRBV19
CDR3: CASSLDRAPVLANVLTF; V: TRBV11-3
CDR3: CASSYWDHTDTQYF; V: TRBV6-5
CDR3: CASSRRNTGELFF; V: TRBV7-9
CDR3: CAISPGQEAGQPQHF; V: TRBV10-3
CDR3: CASSLEGFYEQYF; V: TRBV7-2
CDR3: CASSLKGEDTYEQYF; V: TRBV11-3
CDR3: CATSRGGGLGEDTQYF; V: TRBV15
CDR3: CASSSAAGGGTDTQYF; V: TRBV28
CDR3: CAIRPGTGGHEQYF; V: TRBV10-3
CDR3: CASSISRATEAFF; V: TRBV19
CDR3: CAIRSGSSGEQYF; V: TRBV10-3
CDR3: CASSLLGSSNTDTQYF; V: TRBV7-3
CDR3: CASSPGGLFTGELFF; V: TRBV6-5
CDR3: CASSSDFLSYNEQFF; V: TRBV27